The 2 T cell receptor beta chains below come from one sample, sequenced in a study of shared T cell receptors in the human thymus. This table comes from immunoSEQ multiplex PCR, and its TCRdb copy is limited to in-frame clones, with some not included. The repertoire has approximately 660,000 clones, more than 75% of them found once; the top ten carry approximately 0.011%. These data also formed part of another study, on human thymus T cells.

The sequenced sample was thymocytes. These receptors were obtained from a boy under two years old with a congenital heart defect.

The chain links TRBV4-1 to TRBJ2-7; 10 bases are shared with TRBD2. Germline lookup yields CDR1 MGHRA and CDR2 YSYEKL. The V gene end was trimmed by 0 bases and the J gene end by 5 bases; junction bases not matched to a gene: 10. This CDR3 contains 17 residues. CDR3 DNA: TGCGCCAGCAGCCAAGAATTGCCTAGCGGGAGAGTCCACGAGCAGTACTTC. Its translation: CASSQELPSGRVHEQYF.

This chain connects TRBV10-3 to TRBJ1-1, with 12 positions matching TRBD1. J lost 11 bases, V lost 10 bases, and 11 bases had no gene match. This CDR3 is 13 amino acids long. Germline-derived CDR1 and CDR2 are ENHRY and SYGVKD. The CDR3 is CATYRDRGRGAFF. DNA of the CDR3: TGTGCCACTTACCGGGACAGGGGGCGCGGGGCTTTCTTT.